This TCR beta chain was sequenced in a study of blood T cells in healthy people across ages. Concerning this clonotype itself: As yet, its antigen is unknown.

V shed 6 bases and J 3 bases; nucleotides not matched to a gene: 10. The CDR3 length is 15 residues. CDR1 is MNHEY, CDR2 SMNVEV, per germline (reference sequence). Study observations and caveats: Because sorting was not performed, PBMCs prevented conclusive naive versus antigen-experienced comparison. Diversity estimated from one million T cells was considered an underestimate.

PCR was performed a second time for about 6 to 12 cycles using a sample-barcoded 5' primer and a J-beta primer mix. One entry per CDR3 protein results from TCRdb running MiXCR on the 5' RACE reads. Of roughly 800,000 distinct CDR3 sequences in the sample, roughly 50% are singletons; the top ten hold 20% to 25%. The material sequenced was blood. The V gene is TRBV27, the J gene TRBJ2-7, with 8 nucleotides matching TRBD2. The clonotype comes from a man aged 25 to 40 in good health. CDR3 in amino acids: CASSATAGEFYEQYF. CDR3 in DNA: TGTGCCAGCAGCGCCACAGCGGGAGAGTTCTACGAGCAGTACTTC.